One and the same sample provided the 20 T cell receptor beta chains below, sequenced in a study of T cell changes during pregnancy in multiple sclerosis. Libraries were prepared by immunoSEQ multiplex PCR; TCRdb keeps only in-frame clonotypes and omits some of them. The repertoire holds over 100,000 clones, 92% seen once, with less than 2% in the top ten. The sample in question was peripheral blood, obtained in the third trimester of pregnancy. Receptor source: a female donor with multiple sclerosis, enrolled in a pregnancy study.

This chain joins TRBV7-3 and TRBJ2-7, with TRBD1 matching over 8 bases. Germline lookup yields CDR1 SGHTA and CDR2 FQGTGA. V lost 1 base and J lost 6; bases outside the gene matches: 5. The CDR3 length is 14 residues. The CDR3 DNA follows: TGTGCCAGCAGCTTAAAGCCAGGGGGCTTCGAGCAGTACTTC. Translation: CASSLKPGGFEQYF. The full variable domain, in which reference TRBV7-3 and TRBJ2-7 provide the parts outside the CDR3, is GAGVSQTPSNKVTEKGKYVELRCDPISGHTALYWYRQSLGQGPEFLIYFQGTGAADDSGLPNDRFFAVRPEGSVSTLKIQRTERGDSAVYLCASSLKPGGFEQYFGPGTRLTVT.

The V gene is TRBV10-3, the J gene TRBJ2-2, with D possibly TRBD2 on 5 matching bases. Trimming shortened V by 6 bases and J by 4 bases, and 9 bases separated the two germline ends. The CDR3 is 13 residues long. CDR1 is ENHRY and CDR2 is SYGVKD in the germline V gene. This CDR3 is CAIRAEGTGELFF. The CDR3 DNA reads TGTGCCATCAGAGCGGAAGGCACCGGGGAGCTGTTTTTT.

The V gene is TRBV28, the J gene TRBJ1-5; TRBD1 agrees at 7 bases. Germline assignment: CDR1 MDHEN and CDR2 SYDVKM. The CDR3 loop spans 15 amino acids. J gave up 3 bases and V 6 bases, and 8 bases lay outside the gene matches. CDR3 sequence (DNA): TGTGCCAGCAGCCCTGACAGGGCCCACAATCAGCCCCAGCATTTT. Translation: CASSPDRAHNQPQHF.

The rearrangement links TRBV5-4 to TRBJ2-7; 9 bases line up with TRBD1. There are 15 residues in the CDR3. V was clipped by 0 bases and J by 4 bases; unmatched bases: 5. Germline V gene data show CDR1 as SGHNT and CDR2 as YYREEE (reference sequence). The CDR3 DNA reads TGTGCCAGCAGCTTGGTGGGACAGGGATCGTACGAGCAGTACTTC. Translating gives CASSLVGQGSYEQYF.

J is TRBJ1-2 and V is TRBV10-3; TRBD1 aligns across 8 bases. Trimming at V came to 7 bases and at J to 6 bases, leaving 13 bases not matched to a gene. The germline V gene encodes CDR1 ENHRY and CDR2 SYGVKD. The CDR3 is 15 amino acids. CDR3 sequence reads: CAITSEVQGGHGYTF. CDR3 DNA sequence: TGTGCCATCACCTCGGAGGTACAGGGGGGGCATGGCTACACCTTC.

The CDR3 region is CAWSVVGLAGGNIQYF. The CDR3 DNA sequence: TGTGCCTGGAGTGTAGTGGGACTAGCGGGGGGGAACATTCAGTACTTC. This rearrangement joins TRBV30 to TRBJ2-4; 16 bases align to TRBD2. This CDR3 spans 16 amino acids. Germline CDR1 is GTSNPN and CDR2 is SVGIG (reference sequence). V lost 0 bases, J lost 7 bases, and 3 bases stayed unmatched.

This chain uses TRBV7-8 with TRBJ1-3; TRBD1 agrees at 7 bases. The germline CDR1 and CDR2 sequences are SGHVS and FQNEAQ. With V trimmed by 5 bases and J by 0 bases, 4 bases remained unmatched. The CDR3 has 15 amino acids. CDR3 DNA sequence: TGTGCCAGCAGCACCCGACAGGGCTCTGGAAACACCATATATTTT. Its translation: CASSTRQGSGNTIYF.

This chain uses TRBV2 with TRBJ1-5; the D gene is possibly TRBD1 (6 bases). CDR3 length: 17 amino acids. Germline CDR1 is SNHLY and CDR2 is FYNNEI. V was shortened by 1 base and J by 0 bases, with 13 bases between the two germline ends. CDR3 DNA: TGTGCCAGCAGTGAAGGGGGCAGGGGATATAGCAATCAGCCCCAGCATTTT. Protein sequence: CASSEGGRGYSNQPQHF.

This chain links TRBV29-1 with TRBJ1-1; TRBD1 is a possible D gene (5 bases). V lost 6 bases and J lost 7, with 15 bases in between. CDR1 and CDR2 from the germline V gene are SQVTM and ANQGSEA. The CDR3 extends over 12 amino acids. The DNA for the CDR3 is TGCAGCGTCCAGGAGGGGCAATTTGAAGCTTTCTTT. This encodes CSVQEGQFEAFF. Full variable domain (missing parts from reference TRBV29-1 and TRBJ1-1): SAVISQKPSRDICQRGTSLTIQCQVDSQVTMMFWYRQQPGQSLTLIATANQGSEATYESGFVIDKFPISRPNLTFSTLTVSNMSPEDSSIYLCSVQEGQFEAFFGQGTRLTVV.

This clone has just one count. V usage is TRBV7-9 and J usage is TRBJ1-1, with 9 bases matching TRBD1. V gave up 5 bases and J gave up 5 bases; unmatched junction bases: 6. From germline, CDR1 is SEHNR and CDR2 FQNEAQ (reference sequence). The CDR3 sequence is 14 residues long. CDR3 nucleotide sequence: TGTGCCAGCAGCGAACAGGGGGCAGCGACTGAAGCTTTCTTT. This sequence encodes CASSEQGAATEAFF.

This CDR3 reads CASSRPGISYEQYF. CDR3 sequence (DNA): TGTGCCAGTAGTCGACCAGGGATTTCCTACGAGCAGTACTTC. The chain joins TRBV19 to TRBJ2-7, with D maybe TRBD1 (5 bases). The CDR3 is 14 residues long. Trimming removed 5 bases at V and 1 base at J, with 12 bases between. Germline loops: CDR1 LNHDA, CDR2 SQIVND (reference sequence). The full variable domain, in which reference TRBV19 and TRBJ2-7 provide the parts outside the CDR3, is DGGITQSPKYLFRKEGQNVTLSCEQNLNHDAMYWYRQDPGQGLRLIYYSQIVNDFQKGDIAEGYSVSREKKESFPLTVTSAQKNPTAFYLCASSRPGISYEQYFGPGTRLTVT.

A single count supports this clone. CDR3 residues: CAGGDSGRAGDTQYF. The CDR3 DNA sequence: TGTGCCGGGGGGGATAGCGGGAGGGCCGGGGATACGCAGTATTTT. The chain is built from TRBV11-2 and TRBJ2-3; TRBD2 matches at 11 bases. Germline-derived CDR1 and CDR2 are SGHAT and FQNNGV. V shed 11 bases and J 6 bases; nucleotides not matched to a gene: 13. This CDR3 spans 15 amino acids.

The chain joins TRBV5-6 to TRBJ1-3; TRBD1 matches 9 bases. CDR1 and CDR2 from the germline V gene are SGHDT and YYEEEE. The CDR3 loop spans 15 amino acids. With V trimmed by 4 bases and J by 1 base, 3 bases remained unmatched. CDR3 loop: CASSLQGASGNTIYF. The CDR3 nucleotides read TGTGCCAGCAGCCTACAGGGGGCGTCTGGAAACACCATATATTTT.

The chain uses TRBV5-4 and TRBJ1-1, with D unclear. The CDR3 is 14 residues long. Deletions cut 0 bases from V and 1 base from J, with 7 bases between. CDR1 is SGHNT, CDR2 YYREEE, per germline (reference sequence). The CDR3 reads CASSLAVGNTEAFF. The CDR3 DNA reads TGTGCCAGCAGCTTGGCCGTCGGGAACACTGAAGCTTTCTTT.

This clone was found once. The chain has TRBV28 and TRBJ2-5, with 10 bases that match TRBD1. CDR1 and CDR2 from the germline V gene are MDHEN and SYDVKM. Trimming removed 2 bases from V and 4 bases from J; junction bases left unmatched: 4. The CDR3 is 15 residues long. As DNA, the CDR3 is TGTGCCAGCAGTTTAGGGGACAGGGGACGAGAGACCCAGTACTTC. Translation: CASSLGDRGRETQYF.

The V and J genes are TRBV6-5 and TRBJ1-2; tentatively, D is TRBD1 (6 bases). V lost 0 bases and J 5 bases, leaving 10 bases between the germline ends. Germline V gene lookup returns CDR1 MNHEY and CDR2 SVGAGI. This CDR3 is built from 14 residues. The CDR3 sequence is CASSYSDSSYGYTF. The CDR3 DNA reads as TGTGCCAGCAGTTACTCGGACAGTTCTTATGGCTACACCTTC.

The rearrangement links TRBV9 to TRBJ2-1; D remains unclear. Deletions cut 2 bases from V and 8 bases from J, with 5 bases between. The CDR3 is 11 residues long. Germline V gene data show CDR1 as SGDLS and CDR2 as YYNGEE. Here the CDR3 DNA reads TGTGCCAGCAGCGTTTTCGATGAGCAGTTCTTC. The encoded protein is CASSVFDEQFF.

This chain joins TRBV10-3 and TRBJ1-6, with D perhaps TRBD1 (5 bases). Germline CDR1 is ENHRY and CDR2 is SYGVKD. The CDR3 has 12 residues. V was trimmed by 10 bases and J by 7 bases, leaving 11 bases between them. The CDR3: CATQGGNSPLHF. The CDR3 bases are TGTGCCACCCAGGGTGGAAATTCACCCCTCCACTTT.

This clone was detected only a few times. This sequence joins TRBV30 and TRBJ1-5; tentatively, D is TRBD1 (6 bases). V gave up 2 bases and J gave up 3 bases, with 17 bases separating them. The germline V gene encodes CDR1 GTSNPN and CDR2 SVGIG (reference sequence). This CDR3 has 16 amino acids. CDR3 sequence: CAWSSLRQVDNQPQHF. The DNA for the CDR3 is TGTGCCTGGAGTAGCCTCCGACAGGTGGACAATCAGCCCCAGCATTTT.

The CDR3 loop is CASSFLAGESDTQYF. DNA for the CDR3: TGCGCCAGCAGCTTTCTAGCGGGAGAGTCAGATACGCAGTATTTT. The rearrangement joins TRBV5-1 to TRBJ2-3; 10 bases map to TRBD2. Germline assignment: CDR1 SGHRS and CDR2 YFSETQ. V dropped 2 bases and J dropped 4; count of bases not matched to a gene: 4. This CDR3 is built from 15 residues.